This TCR beta chain stems from a study of B cell selection in AIRE deficiency. Study results and caveats: Healthy donors alone shared under 35% of 3,500 to 4,500 Treg sequences; patients alone 9% to 9.5%. Healthy Tconv contained about two fifths of shared healthy Treg sequences; only TCRbeta sequenced. Roughly 31% of healthy-donor shared Treg TCRbeta sequences appeared in patient Tconv cells.

Comment on this clone: Its cognate antigen is unknown.

CDR3 length: 12 amino acids. Germline CDR1 reads SQVTM; CDR2 reads ANQGSEA. V was clipped by 4 bases and J by 0 bases, with 6 bases between them. The authors' processing: Patients' Tregs yielded 45,000 to 60,000 distinct TCRbeta sequences; donors' roughly 9.8x10^4. Generated by immunoSEQ multiplex PCR, the TCRdb table keeps only in-frame clones and is missing some. V, J and clone size are those of that table, while D and trimming were read from the DNA. Altogether 20,000 to 25,000 clones are present, 80% to 95% being singletons, with the ten largest covering roughly 1.4%. Regulatory T cells were sorted as CD4+CD25hiCD127low/negative cells.

Material for sequencing was CD4+CD25+ Tregs sorted from PBMCs. This chain links TRBV29-1 with TRBJ1-2, with D uncertain. The sequence came from a human donor in good health. CDR3 amino acids: CSVATANYGYTF. In nucleotides, the CDR3 is TGCAGCGTTGCCACAGCTAACTATGGCTACACCTTC. Full variable domain (outside the CDR3, taken from reference TRBV29-1 and TRBJ1-2): SAVISQKPSRDICQRGTSLTIQCQVDSQVTMMFWYRQQPGQSLTLIATANQGSEATYESGFVIDKFPISRPNLTFSTLTVSNMSPEDSSIYLCSVATANYGYTFGSGTRLTVV.